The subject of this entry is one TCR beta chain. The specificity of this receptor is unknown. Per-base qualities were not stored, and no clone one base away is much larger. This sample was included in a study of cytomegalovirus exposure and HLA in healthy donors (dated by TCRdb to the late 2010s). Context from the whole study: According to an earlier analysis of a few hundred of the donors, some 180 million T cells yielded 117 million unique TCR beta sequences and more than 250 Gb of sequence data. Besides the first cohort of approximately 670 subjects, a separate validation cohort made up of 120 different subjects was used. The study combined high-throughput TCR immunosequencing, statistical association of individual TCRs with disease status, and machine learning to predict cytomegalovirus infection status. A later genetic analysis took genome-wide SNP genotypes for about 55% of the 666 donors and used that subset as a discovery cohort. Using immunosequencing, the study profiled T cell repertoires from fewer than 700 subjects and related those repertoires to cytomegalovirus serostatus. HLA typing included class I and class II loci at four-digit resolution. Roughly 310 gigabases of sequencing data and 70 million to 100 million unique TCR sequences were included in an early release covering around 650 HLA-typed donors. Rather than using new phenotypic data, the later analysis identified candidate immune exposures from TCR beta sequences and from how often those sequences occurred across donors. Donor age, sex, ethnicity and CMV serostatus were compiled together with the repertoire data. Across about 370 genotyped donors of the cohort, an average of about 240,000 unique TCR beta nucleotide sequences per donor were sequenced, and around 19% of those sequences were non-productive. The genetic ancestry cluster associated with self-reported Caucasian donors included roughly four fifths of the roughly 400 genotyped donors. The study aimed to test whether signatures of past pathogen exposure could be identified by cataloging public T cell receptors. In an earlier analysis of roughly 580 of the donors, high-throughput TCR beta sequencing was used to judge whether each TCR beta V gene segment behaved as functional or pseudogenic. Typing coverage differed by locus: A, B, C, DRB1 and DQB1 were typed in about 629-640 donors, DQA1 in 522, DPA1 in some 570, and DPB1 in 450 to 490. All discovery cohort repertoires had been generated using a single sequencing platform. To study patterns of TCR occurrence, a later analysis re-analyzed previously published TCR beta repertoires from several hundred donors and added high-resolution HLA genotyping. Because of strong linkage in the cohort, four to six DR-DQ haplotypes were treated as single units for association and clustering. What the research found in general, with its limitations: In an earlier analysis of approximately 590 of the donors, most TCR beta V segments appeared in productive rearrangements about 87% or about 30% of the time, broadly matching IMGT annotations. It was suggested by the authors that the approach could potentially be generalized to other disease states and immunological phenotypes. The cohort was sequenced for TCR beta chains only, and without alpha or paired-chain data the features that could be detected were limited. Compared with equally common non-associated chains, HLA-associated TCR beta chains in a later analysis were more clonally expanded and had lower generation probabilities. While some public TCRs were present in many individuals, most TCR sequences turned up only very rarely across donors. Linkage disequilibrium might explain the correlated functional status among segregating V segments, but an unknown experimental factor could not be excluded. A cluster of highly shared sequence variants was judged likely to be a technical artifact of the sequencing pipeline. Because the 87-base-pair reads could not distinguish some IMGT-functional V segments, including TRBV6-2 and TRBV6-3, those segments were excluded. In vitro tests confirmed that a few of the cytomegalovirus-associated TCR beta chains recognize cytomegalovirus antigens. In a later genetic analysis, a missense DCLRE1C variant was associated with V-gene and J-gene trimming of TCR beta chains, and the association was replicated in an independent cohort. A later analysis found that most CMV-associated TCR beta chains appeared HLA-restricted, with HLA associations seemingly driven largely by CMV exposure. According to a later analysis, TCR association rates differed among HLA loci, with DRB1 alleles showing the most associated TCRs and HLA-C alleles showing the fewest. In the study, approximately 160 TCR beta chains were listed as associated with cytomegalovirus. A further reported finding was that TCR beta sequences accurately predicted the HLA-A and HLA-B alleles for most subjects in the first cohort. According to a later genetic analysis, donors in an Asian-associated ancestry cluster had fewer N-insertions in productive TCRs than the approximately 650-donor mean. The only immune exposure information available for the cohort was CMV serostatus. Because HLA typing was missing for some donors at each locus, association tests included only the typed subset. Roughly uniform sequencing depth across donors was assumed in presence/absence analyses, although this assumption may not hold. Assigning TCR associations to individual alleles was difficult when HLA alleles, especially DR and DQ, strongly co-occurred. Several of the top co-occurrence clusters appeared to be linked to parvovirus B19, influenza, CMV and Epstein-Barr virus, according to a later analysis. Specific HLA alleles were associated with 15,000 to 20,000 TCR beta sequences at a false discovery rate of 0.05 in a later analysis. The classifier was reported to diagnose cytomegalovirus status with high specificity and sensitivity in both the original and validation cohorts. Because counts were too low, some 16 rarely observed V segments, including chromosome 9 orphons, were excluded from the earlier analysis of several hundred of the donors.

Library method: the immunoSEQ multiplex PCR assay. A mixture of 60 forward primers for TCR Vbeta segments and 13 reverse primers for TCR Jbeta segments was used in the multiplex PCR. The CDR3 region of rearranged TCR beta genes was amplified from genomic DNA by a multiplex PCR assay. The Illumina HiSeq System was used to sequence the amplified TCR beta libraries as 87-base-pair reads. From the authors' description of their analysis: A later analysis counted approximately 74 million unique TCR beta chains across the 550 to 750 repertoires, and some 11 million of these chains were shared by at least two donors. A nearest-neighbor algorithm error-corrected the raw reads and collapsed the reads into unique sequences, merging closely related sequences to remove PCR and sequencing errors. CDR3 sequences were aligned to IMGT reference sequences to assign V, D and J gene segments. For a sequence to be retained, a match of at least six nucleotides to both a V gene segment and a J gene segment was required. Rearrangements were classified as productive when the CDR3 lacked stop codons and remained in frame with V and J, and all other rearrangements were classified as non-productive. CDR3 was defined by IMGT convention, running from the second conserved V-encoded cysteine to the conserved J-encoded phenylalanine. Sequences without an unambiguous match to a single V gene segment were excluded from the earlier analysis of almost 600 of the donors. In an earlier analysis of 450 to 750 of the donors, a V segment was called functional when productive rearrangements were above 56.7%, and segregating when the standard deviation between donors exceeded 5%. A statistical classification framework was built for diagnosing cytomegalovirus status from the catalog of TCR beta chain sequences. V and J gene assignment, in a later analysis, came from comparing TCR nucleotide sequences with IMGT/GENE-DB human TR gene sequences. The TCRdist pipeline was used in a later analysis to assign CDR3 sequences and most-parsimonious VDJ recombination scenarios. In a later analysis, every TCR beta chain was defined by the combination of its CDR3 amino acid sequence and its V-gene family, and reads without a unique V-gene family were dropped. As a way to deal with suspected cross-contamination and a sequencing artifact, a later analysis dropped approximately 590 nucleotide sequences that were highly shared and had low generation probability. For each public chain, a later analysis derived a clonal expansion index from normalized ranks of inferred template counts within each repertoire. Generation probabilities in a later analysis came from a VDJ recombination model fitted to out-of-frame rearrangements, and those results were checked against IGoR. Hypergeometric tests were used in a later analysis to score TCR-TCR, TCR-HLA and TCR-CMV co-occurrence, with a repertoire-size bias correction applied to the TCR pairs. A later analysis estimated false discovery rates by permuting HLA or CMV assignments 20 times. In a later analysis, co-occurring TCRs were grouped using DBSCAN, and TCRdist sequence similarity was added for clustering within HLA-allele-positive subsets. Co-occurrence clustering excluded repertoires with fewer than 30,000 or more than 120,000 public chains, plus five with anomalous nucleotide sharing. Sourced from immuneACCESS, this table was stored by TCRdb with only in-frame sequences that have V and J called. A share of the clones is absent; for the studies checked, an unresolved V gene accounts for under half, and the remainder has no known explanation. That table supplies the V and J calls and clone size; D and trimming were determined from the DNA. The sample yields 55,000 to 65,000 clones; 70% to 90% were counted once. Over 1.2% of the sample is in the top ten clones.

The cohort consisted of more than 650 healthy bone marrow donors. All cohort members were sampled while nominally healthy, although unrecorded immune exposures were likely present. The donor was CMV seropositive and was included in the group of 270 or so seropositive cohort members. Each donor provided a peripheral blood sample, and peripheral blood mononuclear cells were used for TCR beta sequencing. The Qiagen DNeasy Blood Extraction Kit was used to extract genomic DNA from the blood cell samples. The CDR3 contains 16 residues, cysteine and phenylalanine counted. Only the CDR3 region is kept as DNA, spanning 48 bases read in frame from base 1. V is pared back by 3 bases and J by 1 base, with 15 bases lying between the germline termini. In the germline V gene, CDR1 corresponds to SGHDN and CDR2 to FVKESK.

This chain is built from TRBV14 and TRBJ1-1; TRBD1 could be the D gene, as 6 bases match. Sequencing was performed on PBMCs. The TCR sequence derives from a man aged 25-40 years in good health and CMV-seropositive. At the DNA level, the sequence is TGTGCCAGCAGCCATCTAAGGCCGGGACAGAACACTGAAGCTTTCTTT. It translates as CASSHLRPGQNTEAFF.